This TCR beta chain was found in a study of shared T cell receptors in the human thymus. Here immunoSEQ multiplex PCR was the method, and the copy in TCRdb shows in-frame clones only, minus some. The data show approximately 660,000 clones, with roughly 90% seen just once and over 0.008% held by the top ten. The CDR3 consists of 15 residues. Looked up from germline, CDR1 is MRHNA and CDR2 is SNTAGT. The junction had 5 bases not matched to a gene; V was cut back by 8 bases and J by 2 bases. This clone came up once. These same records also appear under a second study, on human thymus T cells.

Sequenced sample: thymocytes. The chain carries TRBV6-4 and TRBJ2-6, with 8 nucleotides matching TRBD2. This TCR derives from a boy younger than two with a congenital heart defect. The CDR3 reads CASSQTSAGANVLTF. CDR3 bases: TGTGCCAGCTCGCAGACTAGCGCTGGGGCCAACGTCCTGACTTTC.